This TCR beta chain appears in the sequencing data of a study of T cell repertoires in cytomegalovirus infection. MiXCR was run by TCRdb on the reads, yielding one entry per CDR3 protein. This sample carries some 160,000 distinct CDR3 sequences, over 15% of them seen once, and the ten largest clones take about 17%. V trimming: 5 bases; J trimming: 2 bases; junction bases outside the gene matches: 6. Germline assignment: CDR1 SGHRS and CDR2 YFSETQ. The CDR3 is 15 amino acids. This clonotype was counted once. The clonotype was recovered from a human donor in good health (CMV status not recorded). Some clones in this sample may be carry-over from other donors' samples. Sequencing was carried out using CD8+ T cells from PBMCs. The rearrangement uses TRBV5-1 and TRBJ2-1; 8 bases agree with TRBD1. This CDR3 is CASSPTGAPYNEQFF. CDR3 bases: TGCGCCAGCAGTCCGACAGGGGCCCCCTACAATGAGCAGTTCTTC.